This T cell receptor (beta chain) was documented in a study of T-cell reconstitution after alpha-beta-depleted transplantation in children. This CDR3 is built from 14 residues. CDR1 and CDR2 (germline): MNHNS, SASEGT. Trimming left V 5 bases short and J 3 bases short, with 13 bases between. This clonotype showed up just a few times. Unique molecular identifiers featured in how the TCRbeta library was prepared. Using its own MiXCR run on the PCR reads, TCRdb lists one record per CDR3 protein. This sample has more than 400,000 distinct CDR3 sequences, with about 45% found just once. V and J are TRBV6-1 and TRBJ1-1; no firm D call. The sample in question was PBMCs, obtained before TCRalphabeta/CD19-depleted stem cell transplant. The sequence was collected from a girl under 10 years old with aplastic anemia, due to receive a stem cell transplant. In nucleotides, the CDR3 is TGTGCCAGCAGTCCCGGGGTCGATTACACTGAAGCTTTCTTT. Its translation is CASSPGVDYTEAFF.